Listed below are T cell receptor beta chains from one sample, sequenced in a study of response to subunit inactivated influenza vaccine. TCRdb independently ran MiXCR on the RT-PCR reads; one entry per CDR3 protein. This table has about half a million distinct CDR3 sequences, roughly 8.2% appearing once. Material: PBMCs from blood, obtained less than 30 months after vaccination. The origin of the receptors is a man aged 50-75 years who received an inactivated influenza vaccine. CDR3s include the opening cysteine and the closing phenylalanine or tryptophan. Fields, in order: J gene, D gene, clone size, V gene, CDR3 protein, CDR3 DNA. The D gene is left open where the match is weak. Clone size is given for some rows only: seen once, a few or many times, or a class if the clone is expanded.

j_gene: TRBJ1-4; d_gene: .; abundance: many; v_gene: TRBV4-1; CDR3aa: CASSQVTSGFGKLFF; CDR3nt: TGCGCCAGCAGCCAAGTGACGAGTGGGTTCGGAAAACTGTTTTTT
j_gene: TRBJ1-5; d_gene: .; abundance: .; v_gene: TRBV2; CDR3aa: CASRQYSNQPQHF; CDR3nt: TGTGCCAGCAGACAGTATAGCAATCAGCCCCAGCATTTT
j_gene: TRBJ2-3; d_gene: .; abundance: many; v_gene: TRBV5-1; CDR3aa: CASSYLRGDTQYF; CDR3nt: TGCGCCAGCAGCTACTTAAGGGGGGATACGCAGTATTTT
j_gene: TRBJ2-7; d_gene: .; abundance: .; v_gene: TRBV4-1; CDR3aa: CASSPPGHNEQYF; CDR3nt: TGCGCCAGCAGCCCCCCAGGGCACAACGAGCAGTACTTC
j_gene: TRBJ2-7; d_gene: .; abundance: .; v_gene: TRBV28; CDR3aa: CASRGGRRGAYEQYF; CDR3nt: TGTGCCAGCCGTGGTGGACGTCGCGGGGCATACGAGCAGTACTTC
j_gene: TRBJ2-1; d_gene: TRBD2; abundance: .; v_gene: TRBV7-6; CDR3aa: CASSRGTSGIGNEQFF; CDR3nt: TGTGCCAGCAGCCGGGGGACTAGCGGGATTGGTAATGAGCAGTTCTTC
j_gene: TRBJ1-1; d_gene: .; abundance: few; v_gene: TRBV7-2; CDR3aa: CAILLKGIRSTEAFF; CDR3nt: TGTGCCATCCTCCTCAAGGGGATAAGGAGCACTGAAGCTTTCTTT
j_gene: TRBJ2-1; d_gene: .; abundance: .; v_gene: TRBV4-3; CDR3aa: CASSQDGRAWNEQFF; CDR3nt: TGCGCCAGCAGCCAAGACGGTCGGGCGTGGAATGAGCAGTTCTTC
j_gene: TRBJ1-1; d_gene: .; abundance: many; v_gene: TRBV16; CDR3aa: CASSQSVFARSKAFF; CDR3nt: TGTGCCAGCAGCCAATCGGTATTTGCACGAAGTAAAGCTTTCTTT
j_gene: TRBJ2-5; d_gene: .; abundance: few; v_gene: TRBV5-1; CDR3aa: CASSIKGGGETQYF; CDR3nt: TGCGCCAGCAGCATAAAAGGAGGGGGAGAGACCCAGTACTTC
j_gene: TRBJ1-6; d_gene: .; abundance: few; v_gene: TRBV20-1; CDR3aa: CSASYRVRNSPLHF; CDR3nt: TGCAGTGCTAGTTACAGGGTTAGAAATTCACCCCTCCACTTT
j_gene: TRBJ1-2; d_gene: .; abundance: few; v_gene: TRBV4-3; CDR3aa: CASSQQQNGYGYTF; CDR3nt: TGCGCCAGCAGCCAACAACAGAACGGATATGGCTACACCTTC
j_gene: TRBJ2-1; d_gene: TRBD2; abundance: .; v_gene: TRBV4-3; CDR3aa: CASSQVGGGPRNEQFF; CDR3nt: TGCGCCAGCAGCCAAGTGGGGGGAGGGCCTCGCAATGAGCAGTTCTTC
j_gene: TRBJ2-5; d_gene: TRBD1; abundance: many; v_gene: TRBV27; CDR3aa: CASSGDREYQETQYF; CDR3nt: TGTGCCAGCAGTGGAGACAGGGAGTACCAAGAGACCCAGTACTTC
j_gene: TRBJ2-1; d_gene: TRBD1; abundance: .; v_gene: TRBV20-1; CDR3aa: CSARGFGGQGRGEQFF; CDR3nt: TGCAGTGCTAGAGGGTTTGGGGGACAGGGACGAGGTGAGCAGTTCTTC
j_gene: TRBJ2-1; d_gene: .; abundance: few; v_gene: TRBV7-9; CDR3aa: CASGPRGNPYNEQFF; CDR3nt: TGTGCCAGCGGACCACGGGGCAACCCCTACAATGAGCAGTTCTTC
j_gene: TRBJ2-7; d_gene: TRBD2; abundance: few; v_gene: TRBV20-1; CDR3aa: CSARDVELAGTYEQYF; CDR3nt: TGCAGTGCTAGAGATGTTGAACTAGCGGGGACCTACGAGCAGTACTTC
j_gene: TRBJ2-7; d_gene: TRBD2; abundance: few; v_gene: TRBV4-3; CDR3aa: CASSKDRGGGEQYF; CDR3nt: TGCGCCAGCAGCAAGGATCGGGGGGGGGGCGAGCAGTACTTC
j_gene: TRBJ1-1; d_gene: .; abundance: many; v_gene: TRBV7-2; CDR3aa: CASSLKGGTEAFF; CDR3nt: TGTGCCAGCAGCTTAAAGGGCGGCACTGAAGCTTTCTTT
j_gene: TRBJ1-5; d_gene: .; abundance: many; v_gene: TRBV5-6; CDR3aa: CASSLRSGSNQPQHF; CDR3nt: TGTGCCAGCAGCTTGAGATCAGGAAGCAATCAGCCCCAGCATTTT
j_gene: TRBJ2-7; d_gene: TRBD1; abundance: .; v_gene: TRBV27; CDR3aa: CASRESRGPLSYEQYF; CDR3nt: TGTGCCAGCAGGGAGAGTAGGGGGCCTTTATCCTACGAGCAGTACTTC
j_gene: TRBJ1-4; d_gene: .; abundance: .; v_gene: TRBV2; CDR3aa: CASSVREGVNEKLFF; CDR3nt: TGTGCCAGCAGTGTCCGGGAGGGGGTTAATGAAAAACTGTTTTTT
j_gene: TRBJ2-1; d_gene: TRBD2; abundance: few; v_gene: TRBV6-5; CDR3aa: CASSYAGGVVEQFF; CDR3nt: TGTGCCAGCAGTTACGCGGGGGGTGTGGTAGAGCAGTTCTTC
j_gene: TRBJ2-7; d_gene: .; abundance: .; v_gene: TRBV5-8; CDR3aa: CASPKSEQRHYYEQYF; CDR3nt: TGTGCCAGCCCCAAATCCGAGCAGCGACACTATTACGAGCAGTACTTC
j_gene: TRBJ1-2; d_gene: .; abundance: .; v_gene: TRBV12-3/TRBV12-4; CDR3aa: CASSPSWGAVGYTF; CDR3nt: TGTGCCAGCAGCCCTTCTTGGGGGGCTGTTGGCTACACCTTC
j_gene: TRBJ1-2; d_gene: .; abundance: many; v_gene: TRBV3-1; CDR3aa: CASSQDSSNGYTF; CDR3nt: TGTGCCAGCAGCCAAGATAGTTCGAATGGCTACACCTTC